One and the same sample provided the 28 T cell receptor beta chains below, sequenced in a study of blood T cell repertoires in COVID-19 (dated by TCRdb to about 2020). The library was made by the immunoSEQ multiplex PCR assay. Imported from immuneACCESS, the table was reduced by TCRdb to in-frame sequences with V and J called. These copies leave out some clones; in studies compared against another copy, an unresolved V gene accounts for under half, and the cause of the remainder is not known. This sample holds about 360,000 clones; 75% to 90% were observed only once. The ten largest clones add up to just over 7% of the sample. Source material: peripheral blood. These receptors were obtained from a woman aged 55-70 years with COVID-19, enrolled during active disease.

As DNA, the CDR3 is TGTGCCAGCAGCCAAGTAGACGAGCAGTACTTC. Amino acid sequence: CASSQVDEQYF. The rearrangement links TRBV3-1 (or the pseudogene TRBV3-2) to TRBJ2-7; no firm D call. V was pared by 1 base and J by 5 bases, with 3 bases between. The CDR3 loop spans 11 amino acids. Germline CDR1 reads LGHDT; CDR2 reads YNNKEL (reference sequence).

V is TRBV25-1 and J is TRBJ1-6, with D unresolved. V lost 2 bases, J lost 5 bases, and 10 bases lay in between. The CDR3 has 15 amino acids. CDR1 MGHDK and CDR2 SYGVNS come from the germline V gene. For the CDR3, the DNA is TGTGCCAGCAGTGAACACACCCCAAATAATTCACCCCTCCACTTT. It is translated as CASSEHTPNNSPLHF.

The chain employs TRBV6-5 and TRBJ1-1; no firm D call. CDR1 MNHEY and CDR2 SVGAGI come from the germline V gene. This CDR3 is built from 13 residues. The germline V and J ends were trimmed by 2 bases and 0 bases, with 4 bases remaining between them. Written as DNA, the CDR3 is TGTGCCAGCAGTTACAGCCTGAACACTGAAGCTTTCTTT. Translated: CASSYSLNTEAFF.

This sequence joins TRBV2 and TRBJ1-5; D not certain. Germline V CDR1 and CDR2: SNHLY, FYNNEI. The CDR3 consists of 13 residues. Trimming took 4 bases from V and 7 from J, leaving 11 bases between them. The CDR3 nucleotides read TGTGCCAGCAGTGCGAGGTCGGCCCAGCCCCAGCATTTT. Translating it yields CASSARSAQPQHF. Full variable domain (remainder filled in from reference TRBV2 and TRBJ1-5): EPEVTQTPSHQVTQMGQEVILRCVPISNHLYFYWYRQILGQKVEFLVSFYNNEISEKSEIFDDQFSVERPDGSNFTLKIRSTKLEDSAMYFCASSARSAQPQHFGDGTRLSIL.

This clone has a handful of counts. The V gene is TRBV19, the J gene TRBJ2-5; perhaps TRBD1 as D (5 bases). The CDR3 totals 15 residues. V lost 0 bases and J 5 bases, leaving 13 bases between the germline ends. Germline loops: CDR1 LNHDA, CDR2 SQIVND (reference sequence). DNA for the CDR3: TGTGCCAGTAGTATAGAGGGTGATCCAGGGGAGACCCAGTACTTC. Amino acid sequence: CASSIEGDPGETQYF.

V usage is TRBV30 and J usage is TRBJ2-7, with TRBD2 as a possible D gene (6 bases). Trimming left V 2 bases short and J 0 bases short, with 14 bases between. This CDR3 contains 15 residues. From germline, CDR1 is GTSNPN and CDR2 SVGIG (reference sequence). The chain's CDR3 is CAWSRSAGSSYEQYF. The CDR3 nucleotides read TGTGCCTGGAGTAGATCGGCCGGGAGCTCCTACGAGCAGTACTTC.

The chain recombines TRBV9 with TRBJ2-5, with TRBD2 identical over 9 bases. Looked up from germline, CDR1 is SGDLS and CDR2 is YYNGEE. Trimming at V came to 1 base and at J to 3 bases, leaving 13 bases not matched to a gene. The CDR3 extends over 18 amino acids. The CDR3 region is CASSVPAGGRFLEETQYF. CDR3 DNA sequence: TGTGCCAGCAGCGTACCAGCGGGGGGACGTTTCCTTGAAGAGACCCAGTACTTC.

The chain employs TRBV5-1 and TRBJ1-2; 8 positions match TRBD1. Germline lookup yields CDR1 SGHRS and CDR2 YFSETQ. Germline trimming cut 2 bases from V and 7 bases from J; bases unmatched to any gene: 7. This CDR3 has 14 amino acids. For the CDR3, the DNA is TGCGCCAGCAGCTTAGCAGGGGGCTTAGGTGGCTACACCTTC. Protein: CASSLAGGLGGYTF. Based on the CDR3 plus reference TRBV5-1 and TRBJ1-2, the full variable domain is KAGVTQTPRYLIKTRGQQVTLSCSPISGHRSVSWYQQTPGQGLQFLFEYFSETQRNKGNFPGRFSGRQFSNSRSEMNVSTLELGDSALYLCASSLAGGLGGYTFGSGTRLTVV.

The chain couples TRBV2 to TRBJ2-2; 13 bases line up with TRBD2. Germline assignment: CDR1 SNHLY and CDR2 FYNNEI. The CDR3 is made up of 16 amino acids. Unmatched junction bases numbered 3, after V lost 4 bases and J lost 4 bases. DNA of the CDR3: TGTGCCAGCAGTGGGACTAGCGGGGGCCGCACCGGGGAGCTGTTTTTT. Translation gives CASSGTSGGRTGELFF.

This clone was seen only a few times. The chain employs TRBV5-6 and TRBJ2-5; a weak D match, TRBD2 (6 bases). The germline CDR1 and CDR2 sequences are SGHDT and YYEEEE. The V end lost 1 base, the J end lost 4 bases, and 14 bases lay between the germline ends. The CDR3 totals 15 residues. The CDR3 region is CASSLWRGESETQYF. The CDR3 coding sequence is TGTGCCAGCAGCTTGTGGCGGGGAGAGTCAGAGACCCAGTACTTC. Variable domain in full (rest from reference TRBV5-6 and TRBJ2-5): DAGVTQSPTHLIKTRGQQVTLRCSPKSGHDTVSWYQQALGQGPQFIFQYYEEEERQRGNFPDRFSGHQFPNYSSELNVNALLLGDSALYLCASSLWRGESETQYFGPGTRLLVL.

This clone was picked up a small number of times. The rearrangement joins TRBV3-1 (or the pseudogene TRBV3-2) to TRBJ2-3; a weak D match, TRBD1 (6 bases). Trimming left V 3 bases short and J 2 bases short, with 9 bases between. This CDR3 has 14 residues. Looked up from germline, CDR1 is LGHDT and CDR2 is YNNKEL (reference sequence). CDR3 nucleotide sequence: TGTGCCAGCAGCCACCAGGGGATCACAGATACGCAGTATTTT. Translated: CASSHQGITDTQYF.

The chain joins TRBV18 to TRBJ2-7, with D unresolved. The CDR3 runs to 14 residues. The V gene's germline CDR1 is KGHSH and CDR2 LQKENI. The V end was cut by 0 bases, the J end by 5 bases, with 11 bases between. CDR3 protein: CASSPPSQSHEQYF. In DNA, the CDR3 is TGTGCCAGCTCACCACCAAGCCAATCCCACGAGCAGTACTTC.

The chain is built from TRBV24-1 and TRBJ2-7; 13 bases are shared with TRBD2. The CDR3 runs to 18 residues. In germline, CDR1 is KGHDR, CDR2 SFDVKD. With 9 bases clipped from V and 4 bases from J, the junction kept 17 bases outside the gene matches. CDR3: CATPEAGLAGIRLYEQYF. DNA for the CDR3: TGTGCCACCCCGGAGGCGGGACTAGCGGGGATAAGGTTGTACGAGCAGTACTTC.

CDR3 DNA sequence: TGTGCCTGGAGTGTGATACAGAAGAACACCGGGGAGCTGTTTTTT. It specifies CAWSVIQKNTGELFF. The chain combines TRBV30 with TRBJ2-2, with no clear D. Germline V CDR1 and CDR2: GTSNPN, SVGIG (reference sequence). With 0 bases removed from V and 1 base from J, the gap between germline ends came to 9 bases. The CDR3 consists of 15 residues.

The rearrangement joins TRBV10-3 to TRBJ1-5; weak D call: TRBD1 (5 bases). Trimming removed 2 bases at V and 7 bases at J, with 18 bases between. This CDR3 has 16 residues. In germline, CDR1 is ENHRY, CDR2 SYGVKD. The chain's CDR3 is CAISERPGGSEQPQHF. DNA for the CDR3: TGTGCCATCAGTGAGCGCCCCGGGGGGTCGGAGCAGCCCCAGCATTTT.

This chain joins TRBV6-2 or TRBV6-3 and TRBJ2-1; the D gene is possibly TRBD2 (5 bases). V lost 4 bases and J lost 9, with 7 bases in between. Germline values: CDR1 MNHEY, CDR2 SVGEGT. This CDR3 is built from 11 residues. The DNA of the CDR3 is TGTGCCAGCAGTTCGGGGTTTGAGCAGTTCTTC. Translated: CASSSGFEQFF.

This chain links TRBV19 with TRBJ1-1; D may be TRBD1 (6 bases). Looked up from germline, CDR1 is LNHDA and CDR2 is SQIVND (reference sequence). Trimming removed 3 bases from V and 3 bases from J, with 11 bases in between. The CDR3 has 14 amino acids. CDR3 in amino acids: CASSILSGDTEAFF. The CDR3, as DNA: TGTGCCAGTAGTATTTTGTCAGGGGACACTGAAGCTTTCTTT.

V usage is TRBV9 and J usage is TRBJ2-7; TRBD2 matches 7 bases. The CDR3 length is 15 residues. V dropped 4 bases and J dropped 6; count of bases not matched to a gene: 13. CDR1 SGDLS and CDR2 YYNGEE come from the germline V gene. CDR3 sequence: CASSPRLAGIAEQYF. Written as DNA, the CDR3 is TGTGCCAGCAGCCCGCGACTAGCAGGGATTGCCGAGCAGTACTTC.

The chain employs TRBV2 and TRBJ2-1, with 11 nucleotides matching TRBD2. Per germline, CDR1 SNHLY and CDR2 FYNNEI. V gave up 5 bases and J gave up 7 bases; unmatched junction bases: 7. The CDR3 is made up of 15 amino acids. In nucleotides, the CDR3 is TGTGCCAGCAGTTTACTAGCGGGGGTCTCGAATGAGCAGTTCTTC. This sequence encodes CASSLLAGVSNEQFF.

The V and J genes are TRBV5-6 and TRBJ1-2; tentatively, D is TRBD1 (5 bases). Per germline, CDR1 SGHDT and CDR2 YYEEEE. Trimming took 6 bases from V and 8 from J, leaving 23 bases between them. This CDR3 contains 15 residues. This CDR3 reads CASIISGGSAGGYTF. The DNA for the CDR3 is TGTGCCAGCATCATCTCCGGGGGGAGTGCGGGCGGCTACACCTTC.

The chain links TRBV7-2 to TRBJ2-5, with 15 bases lining up with TRBD2. Germline V CDR1 and CDR2: SGHTA, FQGNSA. This CDR3 contains 17 residues. The V segment lost 3 bases and the J segment 4 bases; nucleotides outside the gene matches: 6. The DNA of the CDR3 is TGTGCCAGCAGCTTTGGGACTAGCGGGGGGAAGCGAGAGACCCAGTACTTC. Translating gives CASSFGTSGGKRETQYF.

The chain couples TRBV2 to TRBJ2-1, with TRBD2 identical over 7 bases. This CDR3 region has 14 residues. Trimming cost V 7 bases and J 0 bases; bases outside gene matches: 3. Looked up from germline, CDR1 is SNHLY and CDR2 is FYNNEI. In DNA, the CDR3 is TGTGCCAGCAAGGGAGGGGACTCCTACAATGAGCAGTTCTTC. It encodes CASKGGDSYNEQFF.

This clone ranks as medium-sized. The chain is built from TRBV7-3 and TRBJ2-5; TRBD1 aligns across 8 bases. V was pared by 5 bases and J by 5 bases, with 10 bases of the junction left unmatched. CDR1 SGHTA and CDR2 FQGTGA come from the germline V gene. The CDR3 is 15 residues long. The CDR3 here is CASSIGAGGAETQYF. For the CDR3, the DNA is TGTGCCAGCAGCATAGGGGCAGGGGGCGCGGAGACCCAGTACTTC.

This clone was observed a single time. This chain links TRBV27 with TRBJ2-4; TRBD2 aligns across 7 bases. Germline lookup yields CDR1 MNHEY and CDR2 SMNVEV (reference sequence). V lost 4 bases, J lost 2 bases, and 11 bases stayed unmatched. CDR3 length: 17 amino acids. Written as DNA, the CDR3 is TGTGCCAGCAGTTCCAGAGCTCCTAGCGGTTCCAAAAACATTCAGTACTTC. Translating gives CASSSRAPSGSKNIQYF.

V and J are TRBV4-1 and TRBJ2-7; 8 bases map to TRBD2. The CDR3 totals 16 residues. V lost 1 base and J lost 1; bases outside the gene matches: 6. Germline-derived CDR1 and CDR2 are MGHRA and YSYEKL. In DNA form, the CDR3 reads TGCGCCAGCAGCCAAGTTAGCTTAGCGGGGTCCTACGAGCAGTACTTC. As protein: CASSQVSLAGSYEQYF.

V usage is TRBV10-3 and J usage is TRBJ1-2, with 12 bases that match TRBD1. In germline, CDR1 is ENHRY, CDR2 SYGVKD. Losses at the gene ends were 2 bases for V and 8 bases for J; bases not matched to a gene: 12. CDR3 size: 17 residues. The CDR3 loop is CAISEQRITGTGGGYTF. The CDR3 DNA sequence: TGTGCCATCAGTGAGCAGAGAATTACCGGGACAGGGGGCGGCTACACCTTC.

This chain uses TRBV18 with TRBJ2-3; 7 nucleotides line up with TRBD1. Germline V gene sequence: CDR1 KGHSH, CDR2 LQKENI. V trimming: 3 bases; J trimming: 4 bases; junction bases outside the gene matches: 1. The CDR3 consists of 13 residues. The CDR3 loop reads CASSPTGADTQYF. In DNA form, the CDR3 reads TGTGCCAGCTCACCTACAGGGGCAGATACGCAGTATTTT. The full variable domain, its missing parts supplied by reference TRBV18 and TRBJ2-3, is NAGVMQNPRHLVRRRGQEARLRCSPMKGHSHVYWYRQLPEEGLKFMVYLQKENIIDESGMPKERFSAEFPKEGPSILRIQQVVRGDSAAYFCASSPTGADTQYFGPGTRLTVL.

This clone was counted a few times. The chain recombines TRBV30 with TRBJ2-1, with 8 bases lining up with TRBD1. The V gene end was trimmed by 8 bases and the J gene end by 1 base; junction bases not matched to a gene: 10. The CDR3 runs 15 residues. Germline CDR1 and CDR2: GTSNPN and SVGIG (reference sequence). As DNA, the CDR3 is TGTGCCGGGGAGGACAGGGAACGGTCCTACAATGAGCAGTTCTTC. It codes for CAGEDRERSYNEQFF.